This T cell receptor (beta chain) was obtained from a study of control samples from healthy donors and cancer patients. The CDR3 runs to 15 residues. Germline CDR1 reads LNHDA; CDR2 reads SQIVND (reference sequence). V was clipped by 6 bases and J by 3 bases, with 15 bases between them. In its sample, this clone was seen a few times. TCRdb's table, derived via immunoSEQ multiplex PCR, lists solely in-frame clones and lacks some. The repertoire holds 55,000 to 85,000 clones, around 87% seen once, with around 2.3% in the top ten. The gene calls are TRBV19 and TRBJ1-5; tentatively, D is TRBD1 (5 bases). The sample taken for sequencing was PBMCs. This receptor was obtained from a woman aged 50 to 60 with head and neck cancer. The chain's CDR3 is CASSVGQGSNQPQHF. In DNA, the CDR3 is TGTGCCAGTAGCGTGGGGCAGGGATCCAATCAGCCCCAGCATTTT.